The 11 T cell receptor beta chains below come from one sample, sequenced in a study of cytomegalovirus exposure and HLA in healthy donors. Primers: 60 Vbeta forward and 13 Jbeta reverse. Profiling relied on immunoSEQ multiplex PCR, and the TCRdb table lists in-frame clones only, not all of them. The sample lists around 150,000 clones, 75% seen once, with 1.3% to 1.5% in the top ten. The sample consisted of PBMCs. These receptors all come from a man aged 18-30 years in good health and CMV-seronegative.

The V and J genes are TRBV4-3 and TRBJ2-2; 7 positions match TRBD2. V dropped 4 bases and J dropped 3; count of bases not matched to a gene: 14. The CDR3 spans 18 residues. Germline assignment: CDR1 LGHNA and CDR2 YSLEER. This CDR3 is CASSRRNLRAGDTGELFF. DNA of the CDR3: TGCGCCAGCAGCCGCAGGAACCTGAGGGCGGGAGACACCGGGGAGCTGTTTTTT.

The J gene is TRBJ2-1, the V gene TRBV6-1; 8 nucleotides match TRBD2. V was clipped by 1 base and J by 8 bases; unmatched bases: 10. Germline lookup yields CDR1 MNHNS and CDR2 SASEGT. The CDR3 covers 16 residues. Here the CDR3 reads CASSEGPGGPRDEQFF. CDR3 in DNA: TGTGCCAGCAGTGAAGGGCCGGGAGGGCCCCGGGATGAGCAGTTCTTC.

The chain links TRBV9 to TRBJ2-3, with TRBD1 matching 9 bases. CDR3 length equals 20 residues. Per the germline V gene, CDR1 is SGDLS and CDR2 is YYNGEE. J was trimmed by 3 bases and V by 4 bases; bases with no gene match: 21. CDR3 nucleotide sequence: TGTGCCAGCAGCACCAACAGGGGGCGGGGATACGGGGGGAGGACAGATACGCAGTATTTT. Its protein product is CASSTNRGRGYGGRTDTQYF.

The genes are TRBV18 and TRBJ1-1, with D hard to call. Germline assignment: CDR1 KGHSH and CDR2 LQKENI. This CDR3 is built from 12 residues. The V and J ends lost 5 bases and 5 bases respectively, with 9 bases between them. CDR3 nucleotides: TGTGCCAGCTCAGACACGGGAACTGAAGCTTTCTTT. This encodes CASSDTGTEAFF.

This chain uses TRBV6-4 with TRBJ2-3, with D tentatively TRBD1 (7 bases). The CDR3 is 17 residues long. CDR1 MRHNA and CDR2 SNTAGT come from the germline V gene. Trimming left V 0 bases short and J 0 bases short, with 13 bases between. The CDR3 is CASSDSPGGLSTDTQYF. CDR3 DNA sequence: TGTGCCAGCAGTGACTCACCAGGGGGGCTAAGCACAGATACGCAGTATTTT.

This sequence joins TRBV10-3 and TRBJ2-1, with TRBD1 matching 9 bases. Trimming at V came to 6 bases and at J to 7 bases, leaving 10 bases not matched to a gene. Germline CDR1 and CDR2: ENHRY and SYGVKD. The CDR3 sequence is 15 residues long. The CDR3 reads CAIRSDRGGSNEQFF. The CDR3 DNA sequence: TGTGCCATCAGATCGGACAGGGGTGGGTCGAATGAGCAGTTCTTC.

This clone was observed a single time. The gene calls are TRBV4-3 and TRBJ2-2, with 10 positions matching TRBD2. V lost 0 bases, J lost 0 bases, and 4 bases stayed unmatched. The CDR3 covers 18 residues. Looked up from germline, CDR1 is LGHNA and CDR2 is YSLEER. This CDR3 reads CASSQDWTSGPNTGELFF. Written as DNA, the CDR3 is TGCGCCAGCAGCCAAGATTGGACTAGCGGACCGAACACCGGGGAGCTGTTTTTT.

This clone was picked up a small number of times. V usage is TRBV19 and J usage is TRBJ2-3; D is unresolved. V lost 5 bases to trimming and J lost 2 bases, with 14 bases between them. This CDR3 spans 15 amino acids. In germline, CDR1 is LNHDA, CDR2 SQIVND (reference sequence). The CDR3, as DNA: TGTGCCAGTAGTTATGGTACTCCGATCACAGATACGCAGTATTTT. Encoded protein: CASSYGTPITDTQYF.

This chain uses TRBV5-1 with TRBJ2-1, with TRBD2 matching 12 bases. The CDR3 consists of 15 residues. After removal of 2 bases from V and 7 bases from J, the junction contained 4 bases not matched to a gene. Germline V gene lookup returns CDR1 SGHRS and CDR2 YFSETQ. The CDR3 here is CASSLGLAGRNEQFF. The CDR3, as DNA: TGCGCCAGCAGCTTAGGACTAGCGGGAAGAAATGAGCAGTTCTTC.

The gene calls are TRBV6-5 and TRBJ2-3, with D maybe TRBD2 (5 bases). The CDR3 contains 14 residues. Germline lookup yields CDR1 MNHEY and CDR2 SVGAGI. V lost 2 bases and J 8 bases, leaving 14 bases between the germline ends. The CDR3 loop is CASSYQRRIGTQYF. The DNA of the CDR3 is TGTGCCAGCAGTTACCAGCGGCGGATCGGTACGCAGTATTTT.

This chain links TRBV7-2 with TRBJ2-5; the match to TRBD1 covers 7 bases. Germline CDR1 and CDR2: SGHTA and FQGNSA. This CDR3 spans 13 amino acids. The J segment lost 5 bases and the V segment lost 1 base, leaving 1 base of the junction unmatched. The CDR3 loop is CASSLVRGETQYF. In DNA form, the CDR3 reads TGTGCCAGCAGCTTAGTCAGGGGGGAGACCCAGTACTTC.